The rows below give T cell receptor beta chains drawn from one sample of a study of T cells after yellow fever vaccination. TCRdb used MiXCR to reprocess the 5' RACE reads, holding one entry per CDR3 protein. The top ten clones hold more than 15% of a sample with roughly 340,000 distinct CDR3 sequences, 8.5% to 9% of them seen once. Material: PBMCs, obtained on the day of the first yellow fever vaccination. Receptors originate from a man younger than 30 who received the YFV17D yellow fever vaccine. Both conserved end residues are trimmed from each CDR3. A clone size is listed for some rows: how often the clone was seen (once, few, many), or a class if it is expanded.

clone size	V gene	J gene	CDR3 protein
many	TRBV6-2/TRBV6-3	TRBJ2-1	ASSVEPFPPYNEQF
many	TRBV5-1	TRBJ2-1	ASSRLLTGSQNEQF
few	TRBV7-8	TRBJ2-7	ASSLNGGREQY
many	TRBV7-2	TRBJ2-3	ASREGQRGGLKDTQY
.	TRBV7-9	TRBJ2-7	VWRAGGDEQY
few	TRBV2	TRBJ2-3	ASRTNGGASDTQY
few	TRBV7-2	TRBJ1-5	ASSPSQTGGSQPQH
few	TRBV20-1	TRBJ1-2	STIPNPGPTYGYT
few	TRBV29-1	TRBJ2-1	SFSDPISSNNEQF
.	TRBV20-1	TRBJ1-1	SANRDFNTEAF
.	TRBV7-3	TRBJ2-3	ASSPRGQNTDTQY
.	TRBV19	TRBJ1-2	AMEVAGGYT
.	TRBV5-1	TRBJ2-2	ASRSPHLYANTGELF
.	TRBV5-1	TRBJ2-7	ASSRTGGIYEQY
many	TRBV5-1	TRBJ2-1	ASSLEGPWSSYNEQF
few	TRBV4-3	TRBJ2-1	ASSQDYVPYNEQF
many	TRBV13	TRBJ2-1	ASSTTMTSGFPNEQF
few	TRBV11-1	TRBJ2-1	ASSSLPGLAGGYNEQF
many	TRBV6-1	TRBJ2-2	ASSPAGANTGELF
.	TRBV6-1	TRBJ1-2	ASRTGTGSLGYT
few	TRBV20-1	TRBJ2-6	SASLTLRTGYSGANVLT
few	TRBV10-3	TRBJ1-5	AISRSVGEHQPQH
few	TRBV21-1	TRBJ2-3	ASSNQEAADTQY
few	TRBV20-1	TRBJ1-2	SAGTVLFT
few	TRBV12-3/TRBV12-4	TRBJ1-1	ASRIQLNTEAF
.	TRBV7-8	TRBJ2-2	ASSSHGRSGELF
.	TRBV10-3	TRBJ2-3	AISGGGGNTDTQY
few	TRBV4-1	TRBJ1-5	ASSQGQSSNQPQH
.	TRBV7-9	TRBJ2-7	ASSLTHRGYEQY
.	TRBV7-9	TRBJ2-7	ASSFGTGWYEQY
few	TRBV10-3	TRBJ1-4	ASSGTGSEKLF
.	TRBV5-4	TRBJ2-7	ASSLADISEQY
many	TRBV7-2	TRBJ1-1	ASARWHLNTEAF
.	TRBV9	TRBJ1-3	ASSAHRGQVGNTIY
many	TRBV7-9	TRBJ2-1	ASSLVGGRSYNEQF
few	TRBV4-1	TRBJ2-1	ASSPNRGDEQF
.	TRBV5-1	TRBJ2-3	ASSPGALAGSTDTQY
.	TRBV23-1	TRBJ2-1	ASSPHIDRGLPSSYNEQF
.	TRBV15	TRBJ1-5	ATSRRGGDNQPQH
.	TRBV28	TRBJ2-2	ASRVRGPGELF
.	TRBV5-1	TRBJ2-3	ASSTGTYGTDTQY
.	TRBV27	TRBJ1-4	ASSLRGVVREKLF
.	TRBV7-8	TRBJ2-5	ASAPQGGLAETQY
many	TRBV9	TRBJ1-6	ASSADSSNSPLH
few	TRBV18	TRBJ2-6	ASSPPFGSGANVLT
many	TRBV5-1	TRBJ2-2	ASRPKPTGELF
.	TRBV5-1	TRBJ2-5	ASSLEPGGAQETQY